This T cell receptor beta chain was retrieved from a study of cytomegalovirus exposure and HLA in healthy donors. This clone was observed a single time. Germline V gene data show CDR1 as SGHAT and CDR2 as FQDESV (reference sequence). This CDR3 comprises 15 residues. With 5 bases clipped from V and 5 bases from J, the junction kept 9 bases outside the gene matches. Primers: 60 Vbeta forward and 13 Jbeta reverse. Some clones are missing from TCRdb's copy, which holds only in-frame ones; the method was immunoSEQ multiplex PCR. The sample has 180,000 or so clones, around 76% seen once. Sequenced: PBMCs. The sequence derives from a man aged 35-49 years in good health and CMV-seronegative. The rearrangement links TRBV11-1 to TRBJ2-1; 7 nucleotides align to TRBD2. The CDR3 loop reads CASSLRVAGNNEQFF. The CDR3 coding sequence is TGTGCCAGCAGCCTCCGGGTAGCGGGTAACAATGAGCAGTTCTTC.